One TCR beta chain is described in this entry. These data belong to a study of blood T cell repertoires in COVID-19. Background on the study: Sample material is recorded as cDNA or gDNA derived from T cells, B-cell-depleted T cells, or PBMCs.

Only in-frame clones appear in the TCRdb table, and some are missing; sequencing was by immunoSEQ multiplex PCR. Among around 300,000 clones listed, around 92% were seen once. Per the germline V gene, CDR1 is SGHRS and CDR2 is YFSETQ. The germline V and J ends were trimmed by 0 bases and 2 bases, with 8 bases remaining between them. The CDR3 loop spans 14 amino acids. Sequenced material: PBMCs or T cells enriched from blood (not recorded which). V is TRBV5-1 and J is TRBJ2-5; D unresolved. The TCR sequence derives from a woman aged 55-69 years who had recovered from COVID-19. The CDR3 DNA is TGCGCCAGCAGCTTGGTGAGCGCGCAAGAGACCCAGTACTTC. Amino acids: CASSLVSAQETQYF.